This T cell receptor (beta chain) was identified in a study of T cell responses to AZD1222 COVID-19 vaccine. The CDR3 runs to 16 residues. Germline V CDR1 and CDR2: SGHTA, FQGNSA. Trimming removed 7 bases from V and 0 bases from J, with 16 bases in between. General study points: It should be noted that donors were predominantly white British and more often female, and clonal diversity was possibly underestimated. Two AZD1222 administrations were followed by greater Spike-specific TCR breadth and depth.

The repertoire was sequenced with immunoSEQ multiplex PCR; TCRdb's copy has only in-frame clones and lacks some. The data contain 97,000 or so clones, 84% of them seen just once; the ten biggest clones take up about a sixth. With regard to this clone: As yet, its antigen is unknown.

The clonotype originates from an adult in good health. Specimen: peripheral blood, collected on day 0 of AZD1222 vaccination. The genes are TRBV7-2 and TRBJ2-1; D may correspond to TRBD1 or TRBD2 (5 bases each). The CDR3 coding sequence is TGTGCCAGCACCCCGGGGCCCCAGAGCTCCTACAATGAGCAGTTCTTC. Protein: CASTPGPQSSYNEQFF.